The 10 T cell receptor beta chains below all came from one sample that was sequenced in a study of shared clonotypes between healthy human individuals. TCRdb's copy holds only in-frame clones and misses some; the assay was immunoSEQ multiplex PCR. In the table there are around 2,000,000 clones, roughly 94% of which are singletons. Material for sequencing was naive CD4+ T cells sorted from blood. Sample subset: CD45RA+ positively selected. The receptors were sampled from a man in his late teens or twenties in good health.

The chain couples TRBV9 to TRBJ2-3, with 8 bases identical to TRBD2. The germline CDR1 and CDR2 sequences are SGDLS and YYNGEE. The CDR3 length is 16 residues. V dropped 1 base and J dropped 2; count of bases not matched to a gene: 6. The CDR3 bases are TGTGCCAGCAGCGTAACTAGCGGACGTGACACAGATACGCAGTATTTT. Residues: CASSVTSGRDTDTQYF.

The rearrangement uses TRBV9 and TRBJ1-1; D gene unclear. Germline CDR1 reads SGDLS; CDR2 reads YYNGEE. This CDR3 spans 14 amino acids. Trimming cost V 2 bases and J 8 bases, with 16 bases left between them. The CDR3 reads CASSVTLEEVEAFF. CDR3 nucleotide sequence: TGTGCCAGCAGCGTCACCTTGGAGGAAGTCGAAGCTTTCTTT.

This chain connects TRBV5-1 to TRBJ2-3, with TRBD2 matching 10 bases. The CDR3 sequence is 17 residues long. Germline CDR1 and CDR2: SGHRS and YFSETQ. Unmatched junction bases numbered 8, after V lost 3 bases and J lost 1 base. CDR3 loop: CASSYSSGSSGTDTQYF. CDR3 bases: TGCGCCAGCAGCTACTCTAGCGGGAGCTCGGGCACAGATACGCAGTATTTT.

This chain joins TRBV6-5 and TRBJ2-5; a weak D match, TRBD2 (7 bases). The germline V gene has CDR1 MNHEY and CDR2 SVGAGI. The CDR3 runs 13 residues. The germline V and J ends were trimmed by 7 bases and 4 bases, with 13 bases remaining between them. Here the CDR3 reads CASTGGRGETQYF. The CDR3 region has the DNA TGTGCCAGCACCGGGGGGCGCGGAGAGACCCAGTACTTC.

This clone was detected once. The chain recombines TRBV11-1 with TRBJ2-3; D might be TRBD2 (6 bases). This CDR3 spans 17 amino acids. V lost 4 bases and J 2 bases, leaving 19 bases between the germline ends. Germline-derived CDR1 and CDR2 are SGHAT and FQDESV (reference sequence). CDR3 bases: TGTGCCAGCAGCTGGGGTTCGTCCGGGGGAGCCACAGATACGCAGTATTTT. The encoded protein is CASSWGSSGGATDTQYF. Combining the CDR3 with reference TRBV11-1 and TRBJ2-3 gives the whole variable domain EAEVAQSPRYKITEKSQAVAFWCDPISGHATLYWYRQILGQGPELLVQFQDESVVDDSQLPKDRFSAERLKGVDSTLKIQPAELGDSAMYLCASSWGSSGGATDTQYFGPGTRLTVL.

The J gene is TRBJ2-7, the V gene TRBV5-1; the match to TRBD2 covers 14 bases. The germline V gene has CDR1 SGHRS and CDR2 YFSETQ. This CDR3 spans 16 amino acids. Trimming cost V 4 bases and J 2 bases; bases outside gene matches: 5. The CDR3 spells CASSPGTSGSPYEQYF. CDR3 DNA: TGCGCCAGCAGCCCCGGGACTAGCGGGAGCCCCTACGAGCAGTACTTC.

V usage is TRBV6-4 and J usage is TRBJ2-7, with TRBD1 as a possible D gene (5 bases). The CDR3 is made up of 13 amino acids. V was trimmed by 6 bases and J by 5 bases, leaving 14 bases between them. Germline V lookup: CDR1 MRHNA, CDR2 SNTAGT. CDR3 bases: TGTGCCAGCAGATCTAACCAGGGCAACGAGCAGTACTTC. Protein sequence: CASRSNQGNEQYF.

This clone was recorded only once. The chain has TRBV5-6 and TRBJ1-5; weak D call: TRBD1 (6 bases). The V end lost 0 bases, the J end lost 7 bases, and 11 bases lay between the germline ends. The CDR3 sequence is 14 residues long. Germline V CDR1 and CDR2: SGHDT, YYEEEE. Written as DNA, the CDR3 is TGTGCCAGCAGCTTGGCAGGGGAGGAACAGCCCCAGCATTTT. Translating it yields CASSLAGEEQPQHF.

The chain carries TRBV10-3 and TRBJ2-7; 10 positions match TRBD2. Trimming at V came to 2 bases and at J to 11 bases, leaving 12 bases not matched to a gene. CDR1 and CDR2 from the germline V gene are ENHRY and SYGVKD. This CDR3 spans 15 amino acids. CDR3 sequence reads: CAISELNPSGRGKYF. The CDR3 region has the DNA TGTGCCATCAGTGAGCTAAATCCTAGCGGGAGAGGAAAGTACTTC.

Only one count was recorded for this clone. The rearrangement uses TRBV5-4 and TRBJ1-2; 8 nucleotides align to TRBD1. CDR1 is SGHNT, CDR2 YYREEE, per germline (reference sequence). After removal of 10 bases from V and 4 bases from J, the junction contained 9 bases not matched to a gene. This CDR3 is 13 amino acids long. Here the CDR3 DNA reads TGTGCCCTAGCCCTCGACAGGGGCTATGGCTACACCTTC. Its protein is CALALDRGYGYTF.